The following is a TCR beta chain sequence with its context. Its antigen is undetermined. CDR3 size: 14 residues. V lost 3 bases and J 16 bases, leaving 19 bases between the germline ends. Looked up from germline, CDR1 is MNHEY and CDR2 is SVGAGI. This entry is derived from a study of shared clonotypes between healthy human individuals. Background on the study: CD4 naive cells filled three plates per donor, CD4 memory three, CD8 naive two and CD8 memory one.

Study-wide findings and caveats: Estimated richness was generally greater in naive than memory subsets.

Splitting the CD4+ cells yielded a CD45RA+ naive subset and a CD45RA-negative memory subset. Per the original methods: Filtering differed for immunoSEQ, which gave only junction sequences without quality scores. Assay: immunoSEQ multiplex PCR; the TCRdb copy retains only in-frame clones and omits some. That table furnishes V, J and clone size, whereas the DNA furnished D and trimming. This table holds 2,500,000 or so clones, roughly nine tenths found once. The sequence was collected from a man younger than 35 in good health. This sequence joins TRBV6-5 and TRBJ1-6, with D maybe TRBD1 (5 bases). Sequencing was performed on naive CD4+ T cells sorted from blood. Subset noted: CD45RA+ positively selected. The DNA of the CDR3 is TGTGCCAGCAGTTATTCTCACCCCGGGACCTCACTCCACTTT. It yields the protein CASSYSHPGTSLHF.